What follows describes a single T cell receptor beta chain. Its antigen remains unidentified. This record belongs to a study of graft-versus-host responses after intestinal transplantation. Looking at the study overall: Each recipient received a multivisceral, liver-intestinal, or isolated intestinal graft.

Deletions cut 0 bases from V and 11 bases from J, with 19 bases between. Germline V lookup: CDR1 LNHNV, CDR2 YYDKDF (reference sequence). There are 15 residues in the CDR3. Measured with immunoSEQ multiplex PCR; TCRdb has only the in-frame clones, and not every one. The table has approximately 130,000 clones, more than 80% seen once. This clonotype was obtained from a human donor who received an intestinal transplant. V is TRBV15 and J is TRBJ2-5; tentative D call: TRBD1 (5 bases). Material: unstimulated CD4+ T cells sorted from spleen or lymph node cells, obtained before intestinal transplant. CDR3 amino acids: CATSRDRETDEEQYF. For the CDR3, the DNA is TGTGCCACCAGCAGAGATCGTGAGACAGACGAAGAGCAGTACTTC.